This T cell receptor beta chain stems from a study of blood T cells in healthy people across ages. About the research overall: About one barcoded beta molecule per two T cells was the capture yield of template switching.

CDR3 length equals 15 residues. J gave up 9 bases and V 2 bases, and 9 bases lay outside the gene matches. Sample-barcoded 5' priming and a J-beta primer mix drove a second PCR of roughly 7 to 11 cycles. One entry per CDR3 protein results from TCRdb running MiXCR on the 5' RACE reads. This sample yields approximately 1,000,000 distinct CDR3 sequences, of which 40% to 50% are seen a single time; approximately 17% belongs to the top ten. This chain links TRBV12-3 or TRBV12-4 with TRBJ2-7, with 11 bases that match TRBD2. The sequenced sample consisted of blood. This TCR derives from an older woman in good health. As DNA, the CDR3 is TGTGCCAGCAGTTTAAGCACTAGCGGGAGAGGAGTGCAGTACTTC. This sequence encodes CASSLSTSGRGVQYF.